This entry lists 20 T cell receptor beta chains sequenced from one sample in a study of CD8 T cells in ankylosing spondylitis. TCRdb re-analysed the 5' RACE reads in MiXCR, keeping a single row per CDR3 protein. The sample includes about 420,000 distinct CDR3 sequences, 20% to 25% of them seen just once. The antigens these receptors bind are not known. Findings and limits, study-wide: Characteristic, it appeared, of ankylosing spondylitis blood was a TCR beta motif of about eight highly homologous variants.

The sample comprised blood, either unsorted or a sorted T cell fraction (not recorded which). All receptors come from a male donor with ankylosing spondylitis.

V usage is TRBV6-1 and J usage is TRBJ1-2; TRBD1 aligns across 9 bases. CDR1 and CDR2 from the germline V gene are MNHNS and SASEGT. After removal of 6 bases from V and 8 bases from J, the junction contained 16 bases not matched to a gene. The CDR3 is made up of 16 amino acids. CDR3 protein: CASSRVPGQGGRGYTF. The CDR3 DNA reads as TGTGCCAGCAGCCGCGTTCCGGGACAGGGAGGTAGAGGCTACACCTTC.

This clonotype was counted between two and nine times. The chain has TRBV3-1 and TRBJ2-7; D unresolved. This CDR3 has 14 residues. CDR1 is LGHDT and CDR2 is YNNKEL in the germline V gene (reference sequence). Trimming removed 8 bases at V and 4 bases at J, with 18 bases between. CDR3 coding DNA: TGTGCCAGCCAAGACACCTTATTGACGTACGAGCAGTACTTC. As protein: CASQDTLLTYEQYF.

This chain links TRBV3-1 with TRBJ2-7; a weak D match, TRBD2 (6 bases). Germline V gene sequence: CDR1 LGHDT, CDR2 YNNKEL (reference sequence). Trimming pared 4 bases from V and 0 bases from J, leaving 16 bases between. The CDR3 contains 16 residues. The CDR3 spells CASSLLGGRSSYEQYF. Here the CDR3 DNA reads TGTGCCAGCAGCCTTTTGGGGGGTCGAAGCTCCTACGAGCAGTACTTC.

The V gene is TRBV7-9, the J gene TRBJ2-5; D may be TRBD2 (6 bases). Looked up from germline, CDR1 is SEHNR and CDR2 is FQNEAQ (reference sequence). This CDR3 has 15 amino acids. V gave up 4 bases and J gave up 1 base, with 13 bases separating them. CDR3 sequence reads: CASSSLGGFQETQYF. CDR3 DNA: TGTGCCAGCAGCTCCCTGGGGGGATTCCAAGAGACCCAGTACTTC.

J is TRBJ2-2 and V is TRBV7-9, with TRBD2 identical over 7 bases. Trimming removed 4 bases from V and 9 bases from J; junction bases left unmatched: 8. The CDR3 length is 14 residues. Germline lookup yields CDR1 SEHNR and CDR2 FQNEAQ (reference sequence). The CDR3 protein is CASSSPGGAWELFF. CDR3 coding DNA: TGTGCCAGCAGCTCGCCGGGGGGTGCGTGGGAGCTGTTTTTT.

The chain carries TRBV7-9 and TRBJ1-1, with 8 nucleotides matching TRBD1. V trimming: 1 base; J trimming: 5 bases; junction bases outside the gene matches: 3. The length of the CDR3 is 14 residues. Germline CDR1 and CDR2: SEHNR and FQNEAQ (reference sequence). The CDR3 loop is CASSLVDRVTEAFF. As DNA, the CDR3 is TGTGCCAGCAGCTTAGTGGACAGGGTTACTGAAGCTTTCTTT.

The CDR3 loop reads CATSRDRETSGDTQYF. The DNA of the CDR3 is TGTGCCACCAGCAGAGATAGGGAGACTAGCGGTGATACGCAGTATTTT. V is TRBV15 and J is TRBJ2-3, with TRBD2 matching over 9 bases. Germline CDR1 is LNHNV and CDR2 is YYDKDF (reference sequence). V was clipped by 0 bases and J by 6 bases; unmatched bases: 7. This CDR3 region has 16 residues.

The J gene is TRBJ1-5, the V gene TRBV19; D is undetermined. CDR1 is LNHDA, CDR2 SQIVND, per germline (reference sequence). The V gene lost 8 bases and the J gene lost 2 bases, with 16 bases spanning the gap. This CDR3 comprises 15 residues. DNA for the CDR3: TGTGCCAGTCGCTATAGTCCAGGAGGCAATCAGCCCCAGCATTTT. Translating gives CASRYSPGGNQPQHF.

This chain connects TRBV24-1 to TRBJ2-1; 9 bases fit TRBD2. V shed 0 bases and J 8 bases; nucleotides not matched to a gene: 7. The CDR3 loop spans 16 amino acids. In germline, CDR1 is KGHDR, CDR2 SFDVKD. CDR3 in amino acids: CATSDLHAGGGHEQFF. The CDR3 nucleotides are TGTGCCACCAGTGATTTGCATGCGGGAGGGGGTCATGAGCAGTTCTTC.

The table lists this clonotype with a few counts. The chain employs TRBV6-1 and TRBJ2-1, with D perhaps matching TRBD2 (5 bases). The germline gives CDR1 MNHNS, CDR2 SASEGT. V dropped 7 bases and J dropped 0 bases, with 19 bases sitting between them. This CDR3 contains 17 residues. The CDR3 here is CASTISGLSRSYNEQFF. CDR3 in DNA: TGTGCCAGCACAATATCCGGACTCAGCCGCTCCTACAATGAGCAGTTCTTC.

V usage is TRBV5-1 and J usage is TRBJ2-1; 11 bases fit TRBD2. Germline trimming cut 7 bases from V and 3 bases from J; bases unmatched to any gene: 9. The CDR3 is 16 amino acids. Germline CDR1 and CDR2: SGHRS and YFSETQ. The CDR3 DNA reads TGCGCCAGCGGCTACCTCACTAGCGGGAGCTACAATGAGCAGTTCTTC. Protein product: CASGYLTSGSYNEQFF. Filled out from reference TRBV5-1 and TRBJ2-1, the complete variable domain reads KAGVTQTPRYLIKTRGQQVTLSCSPISGHRSVSWYQQTPGQGLQFLFEYFSETQRNKGNFPGRFSGRQFSNSRSEMNVSTLELGDSALYLCASGYLTSGSYNEQFFGPGTRLTVL.

CDR3 in amino acids: CASSYGRGTEAFF. CDR3 in DNA: TGTGCCAGCAGTTACGGCAGGGGGACTGAAGCTTTCTTT. The chain links TRBV12-3 or TRBV12-4 to TRBJ1-1, with 7 bases fitting TRBD1. The CDR3 is 13 residues long. The junction had 4 bases not matched to a gene; V was cut back by 4 bases and J by 5 bases.

Only a few counts were recorded for this clonotype. The chain joins TRBV6-2 or TRBV6-3 to TRBJ1-1; D not certain. Germline V lookup: CDR1 MNHEY, CDR2 SVGEGT. CDR3 length: 13 residues. Deletions cut 5 bases from V and 11 bases from J, with 18 bases between. The CDR3 region has the DNA TGTGCCAGCAGTCCTGGCTCAGTGAATCGGGCTTTCTTT. This translates into CASSPGSVNRAFF.

This clonotype showed up just a few times. The chain has TRBV28 and TRBJ2-7; 8 nucleotides agree with TRBD2. CDR1 is MDHEN, CDR2 SYDVKM, per germline. This CDR3 region has 14 residues. V trimming: 8 bases; J trimming: 6 bases; junction bases outside the gene matches: 12. CDR3 in amino acids: CASHAPGTRSEQYF. DNA for the CDR3: TGTGCCAGCCACGCACCCGGGACTAGGAGCGAGCAGTACTTC.

This clonotype was observed at least ten times. The chain combines TRBV28 with TRBJ2-7; no firm D call. The V gene lost 4 bases and the J gene lost 6 bases, with 10 bases spanning the gap. The CDR3 extends over 12 amino acids. Germline V CDR1 and CDR2: MDHEN, SYDVKM. This CDR3 reads CASSSRLGEQYF. The CDR3 nucleotides are TGTGCCAGCAGTTCAAGACTCGGCGAGCAGTACTTC.

This clonotype was found a few times. This chain connects TRBV6-1 to TRBJ2-3; 11 positions match TRBD2. Germline assignment: CDR1 MNHNS and CDR2 SASEGT. With V trimmed by 10 bases and J by 4 bases, 10 bases remained unmatched. The CDR3 sequence is 15 residues long. The CDR3 spells CATVPTSGESDTQYF. The CDR3 DNA follows: TGTGCCACCGTACCGACTAGCGGGGAATCAGATACGCAGTATTTT.

CDR3 bases: TGTGCCAGCACGGCAGGGGGAGGACGCATTCAGTACTTC. Amino acid sequence: CASTAGGGRIQYF. The genes are TRBV6-1 and TRBJ2-4; the D gene is possibly TRBD1 (7 bases). The V end lost 7 bases, the J end lost 9 bases, and 16 bases lay between the germline ends. Per germline, CDR1 MNHNS and CDR2 SASEGT. The CDR3 is 13 amino acids.

This rearrangement joins TRBV21-1 to TRBJ2-7; TRBD2 reflects the table's D call only, with no check against the DNA. TRBV21-1 is reported as a pseudogene. The CDR3 is 15 amino acids. The CDR3, as DNA: TGTGCCCCCAGGGTAGCAGCGGGAGGGCCGGGGGAGCAGTACTTC. This encodes CAPRVAAGGPGEQYF.

This rearrangement joins TRBV19 to TRBJ2-2, with a possible D match to TRBD2 (5 bases). Germline CDR1 is LNHDA and CDR2 is SQIVND (reference sequence). The V gene lost 4 bases and the J gene lost 4 bases, with 10 bases spanning the gap. The CDR3 runs 14 residues. CDR3 bases: TGTGCCAGTAGTACCAGCGCGGGCACCGGGGAGCTGTTTTTT. Its protein is CASSTSAGTGELFF.

This chain links TRBV30 with TRBJ2-5; tentatively, D is TRBD2 (5 bases). The CDR3 runs to 14 residues. CDR1 is GTSNPN, CDR2 SVGIG, per germline (reference sequence). The germline V and J ends were trimmed by 1 base and 5 bases, with 14 bases remaining between them. The CDR3 loop is CAWSGGAVGETQYF. CDR3 coding DNA: TGTGCCTGGAGTGGAGGAGCGGTTGGGGAGACCCAGTACTTC.